This TCR beta chain was recovered during a study of T-cell reconstitution after alpha-beta-depleted transplantation in children. This clonotype came up once. A read error may explain this, as a much larger clone is one base away. The CDR3 covers 16 residues. V dropped 3 bases and J dropped 1 base, with 16 bases sitting between them. CDR1 and CDR2 (germline): MDHEN, SYDVKM. Molecular barcoding with unique molecular identifiers was used for the TCRbeta library. TCRdb fed the PCR reads into MiXCR, producing one record per CDR3 protein. The table shows approximately 500,000 distinct CDR3 sequences, with roughly a tenth occurring only once.

The source was PBMCs, collected before TCRalphabeta/CD19-depleted stem cell transplant. This sequence was found in a child aged 2-15 years with inherited bone marrow failure, due to receive a stem cell transplant. The chain couples TRBV28 to TRBJ2-7; D may be TRBD1 or TRBD2 (5 bases each). This chain's CDR3 is CASSFRPGGESYEQYF. In DNA, the CDR3 is TGTGCCAGCAGTTTCCGGCCTGGGGGAGAGTCCTACGAGCAGTACTTC.